The present T cell receptor beta chain was sequenced within a study of CD8+CD57+ T cells in acquired aplastic anemia. It was genomic DNA that served as the template for profiling TCR beta VDJ and CDR3. TCRdb independently ran MiXCR on the reads; one entry per CDR3 protein. In the table there are roughly 98,000 distinct CDR3 sequences, less than 75% of which are singletons. Trimming stripped 9 bases from V and 2 bases from J, with 11 bases between. Germline V lookup: CDR1 SGHTA, CDR2 FQGNSA. CDR3 length: 12 amino acids. An expansion of CD8+CD57+ cells by flow cytometry had been shown in patients chosen for sequencing.

J is TRBJ2-7 and V is TRBV7-2, with D perhaps matching TRBD1 (6 bases). The source material was sorted CD4+, CD8+, or CD8+CD57+ T cells (not recorded which) from PBMCs. This clonotype was obtained from a human donor with aplastic anemia. DNA of the CDR3: TGTGCCAGTGGGGGCCCACCCTACGAGCAGTACTTC. Protein product: CASGGPPYEQYF.